This TCR beta chain was identified during a study of cytotoxic CD8 clonotypes in ibrutinib-treated CLL. Overall study context: By median around 70 months, about twelve had progressed and some 14 stayed remitted; responses had been 2 complete and roughly 25 partial. Whole-study findings and limits: Age-matched healthy donor levels were exceeded by baseline clonality, which tracked circulating CD8+ T-cell counts.

Researchers set a sequencing depth target of 1 in 200,000 to 1 in 1 million T cells. Sequencing was performed with immunoSEQ multiplex PCR; in TCRdb, only in-frame clones are kept and a portion is missing. Of 300,000 or so clones listed, approximately 67% are singletons. Libraries of TCR beta were made from approximately 2 micrograms of genomic DNA that came from cryopreserved PBMCs. Remarks on this clone: The antigen is not known.

The sequencing used PBMCs, collected after 36 months of ibrutinib treatment. The sequence was collected from a human donor with chronic lymphocytic leukemia.

The CDR3 loop is CASTTGTAGELFF. In DNA form, the CDR3 reads TGTGCCAGCACCACTGGGACAGCCGGGGAGCTGTTTTTT. V usage is TRBV27 and J usage is TRBJ2-2, with 7 bases that match TRBD1. The CDR3 totals 13 residues. Trimming cost V 7 bases and J 6 bases; bases outside gene matches: 5. The V gene's germline CDR1 is MNHEY and CDR2 SMNVEV (reference sequence).